The present T cell receptor (beta chain) was sequenced within a study of vaccination and CD4 T cells after COVID-19. In the study overall: Every participant was given two doses of BNT162b2 or mRNA-1273 vaccine. The study, taken as a whole, reports: Vaccine-specific clones numbering 304 of 307 showed spike mono-reactivity in convalescent patients.

A word on this clonotype: Its antigen is still unknown.

The CDR3 covers 15 residues. Germline CDR1 is SGHTA and CDR2 is FQGNSA. V was trimmed by 6 bases and J by 8 bases, leaving 20 bases between them. At the Johns Hopkins FTIC core, DNA taken from cultured CD4+ T cells was sequenced by way of the Oncomine TCR Beta short-read assay. Genomic DNA from cultured CD4+ T cells was extracted. TCRdb ran MiXCR on the PCR reads and lists one entry per CDR3 protein. The sample holds more than 25,000 distinct CDR3 sequences; roughly 34% are singletons and the top ten take about 3.4%. Time point: late sampling 161 to 241 days after vaccination in a few convalescent patients. Treatment specified: roughly 10-day PBMC culture with coronavirus spike peptide pools or control peptides (ViraFEST assay). Peptide pool stimulation in ViraFEST expanded antigen-specific T cells, whose TCRs were then sequenced.

The receptor comes from a human donor who had recovered from COVID-19. This sequence joins TRBV7-2 and TRBJ2-1; the D gene is possibly TRBD2 (7 bases). This specimen was CD4+ T cells from blood, cultured in vitro, taken about 7 months after SARS-CoV-2 vaccination. CDR3 DNA sequence: TGTGCCAGCAGAACCCCGGTAGGGGGGGCTTATGAGCAGTTCTTC. It codes for CASRTPVGGAYEQFF. Full variable domain (outside the CDR3, taken from reference TRBV7-2 and TRBJ2-1): GAGVSQSPSNKVTEKGKDVELRCDPISGHTALYWYRQSLGQGLEFLIYFQGNSAPDKSGLPSDRFSAERTGGSVSTLTIQRTQQEDSAVYLCASRTPVGGAYEQFFGPGTRLTVL.